This T cell receptor (beta chain) was observed in a study of blood T cell repertoires in COVID-19. Losses at the gene ends were 8 bases for V and 9 bases for J; bases not matched to a gene: 10. Germline V CDR1 and CDR2: LNHNV, YYDKDF (reference sequence). This CDR3 region has 14 residues. Categorization into cohorts depended on clinical history that participants reported. Sequenced by immunoSEQ multiplex PCR; TCRdb stores in-frame clones only, minus some. Among approximately 150,000 clones listed, 84% were seen once. The source material was PBMCs or T cells enriched from blood (not recorded which). This TCR derives from a woman between 50 and 59 years old with acute COVID-19. The rearrangement links TRBV15 to TRBJ1-6; TRBD1 agrees at 7 bases. In nucleotides, the CDR3 is TGTGCCACCGCTGCAGGGGGGATCCGTTCACCCCTCCACTTT. Translating it yields CATAAGGIRSPLHF.